The 19 T cell receptor beta chains in this list originate from one sample, sequenced in a study of vaccination effects on CD4 cells after COVID-19. Before sequencing, viral peptide pools were used by the ViraFEST assay to expand antigen-specific CD4+ T cells. CD4+ T cell isolation took place after 10 days of culture. None of these healthy vaccinees had been infected with SARS-CoV-2 before vaccination. What these receptors recognize is not known. Sequenced by immunoSEQ multiplex PCR; TCRdb stores in-frame clones only, minus some. This sample yields about 73,000 clones, of which 65% to 75% are seen a single time; over 2.5% belongs to the top ten. Material: CD4+ T cells from PBMCs cultured with HCoV-NL63 spike peptides, obtained before COVID-19 vaccination. The receptors here all came from a human donor who received a COVID-19 vaccine.

This clone was recorded only once. The chain uses TRBV3-1 (or the pseudogene TRBV3-2) and TRBJ1-5, with TRBD1 as a possible D gene (6 bases). This CDR3 is 14 amino acids long. V lost 4 bases, J lost 4 bases, and 11 bases lay in between. From germline, CDR1 is LGHDT and CDR2 YNNKEL (reference sequence). The CDR3, as DNA: TGTGCCAGCAGCCTTCCAGGACAGAATCAGCCCCAGCATTTT. Translated, it gives CASSLPGQNQPQHF.

The rearrangement uses TRBV6-4 and TRBJ1-1, with D perhaps matching TRBD1 (5 bases). The CDR3 totals 15 residues. V dropped 2 bases and J dropped 2 bases, with 12 bases sitting between them. Germline assignment: CDR1 MRHNA and CDR2 SNTAGT. This CDR3 is CASSDRGIPNTEAFF. CDR3 DNA: TGTGCCAGCAGTGACCGGGGGATCCCTAACACTGAAGCTTTCTTT.

This clone was counted between two and nine times. V usage is TRBV19 and J usage is TRBJ1-6; TRBD1 agrees at 7 bases. Per the germline V gene, CDR1 is LNHDA and CDR2 is SQIVND (reference sequence). J lost 4 bases, V lost 4 bases, and 4 bases had no gene match. The CDR3 consists of 15 residues. In DNA, the CDR3 is TGTGCCAGTAGTACGCAGACAGGGTATAATTCACCCCTCCACTTT. Translating it yields CASSTQTGYNSPLHF. Full variable domain (outside the CDR3, taken from reference TRBV19 and TRBJ1-6): DGGITQSPKYLFRKEGQNVTLSCEQNLNHDAMYWYRQDPGQGLRLIYYSQIVNDFQKGDIAEGYSVSREKKESFPLTVTSAQKNPTAFYLCASSTQTGYNSPLHFGNGTRLTVT.

The J gene is TRBJ1-1, the V gene TRBV19; D is perhaps TRBD1 (6 bases). Germline loops: CDR1 LNHDA, CDR2 SQIVND (reference sequence). V was pared by 1 base and J by 0 bases, with 12 bases between. This CDR3 has 16 amino acids. The CDR3 reads CASSIGRGGLNTEAFF. The CDR3 coding sequence is TGTGCCAGTAGTATAGGAAGGGGGGGCTTGAACACTGAAGCTTTCTTT. The full variable domain, in which reference TRBV19 and TRBJ1-1 provide the parts outside the CDR3, is DGGITQSPKYLFRKEGQNVTLSCEQNLNHDAMYWYRQDPGQGLRLIYYSQIVNDFQKGDIAEGYSVSREKKESFPLTVTSAQKNPTAFYLCASSIGRGGLNTEAFFGQGTRLTVV.

V gene TRBV6-4 combines with J gene TRBJ2-1, with a possible D match to TRBD2 (5 bases). The CDR3 is 15 residues long. Germline CDR1 reads MRHNA; CDR2 reads SNTAGT. The V gene lost 8 bases and the J gene lost 7 bases, with 21 bases spanning the gap. The CDR3 DNA follows: TGTGCCAGCCAATGGCAGGCCGGACTTGAGAATGAGCAGTTCTTC. Protein: CASQWQAGLENEQFF.

The chain links TRBV19 to TRBJ1-5, with a tentative D call TRBD1 (5 bases). V was cut by 0 bases and J by 5 bases, with 11 bases left in between. Germline CDR1 and CDR2: LNHDA and SQIVND (reference sequence). CDR3 length: 15 residues. CDR3 sequence reads: CASSIDSQGYQPQHF. The CDR3 DNA reads as TGTGCCAGTAGTATAGATTCCCAGGGTTATCAGCCCCAGCATTTT.

This clone showed up just a few times. The gene calls are TRBV12-3 or TRBV12-4 and TRBJ1-2, with 7 bases aligning to TRBD1. V trimming: 5 bases; J trimming: 5 bases; junction bases outside the gene matches: 5. The CDR3 length is 13 residues. This CDR3 is CASSPQGKYGYTF. CDR3 DNA: TGTGCCAGCAGTCCACAGGGGAAGTATGGCTACACCTTC.

The rearrangement links TRBV10-1 to TRBJ2-2; D is undetermined. Germline V gene lookup returns CDR1 WNHNN and CDR2 SYGVQD (reference sequence). Trimming left V 7 bases short and J 0 bases short, with 6 bases between. The CDR3 contains 13 residues. For the CDR3, the DNA is TGCGCCAGCATGTTGGCGAACACCGGGGAGCTGTTTTTT. This codes for CASMLANTGELFF.

The genes are TRBV7-2 and TRBJ2-5; maybe TRBD2 (5 bases). This CDR3 has 15 amino acids. Trimming stripped 3 bases from V and 0 bases from J, with 11 bases between. Per germline, CDR1 SGHTA and CDR2 FQGNSA. The CDR3 nucleotides read TGTGCCAGCAGCTTCGTGTGGCGGGACCAAGAGACCCAGTACTTC. Protein: CASSFVWRDQETQYF.

The CDR3 region is CASGLGQILDTQYF. CDR3 coding DNA: TGTGCTAGTGGTTTGGGGCAGATCCTAGATACGCAGTATTTT. This chain links TRBV12-5 with TRBJ2-3; D uncertain. The CDR3 contains 14 residues. Trimming cost V 1 base and J 5 bases, with 10 bases left between them. Germline V CDR1 and CDR2: LGHNT, FRNRAP.

The J gene is TRBJ2-1, the V gene TRBV7-8; 7 nucleotides align to TRBD1. V shed 1 base, J shed 8 bases, and the junction held 2 bases outside the gene matches. There are 13 residues in the CDR3. Per the germline V gene, CDR1 is SGHVS and CDR2 is FQNEAQ. The CDR3, as DNA: TGTGCCAGCAGCTTAGACAGGGGCGATGAGCAGTTCTTC. It is translated as CASSLDRGDEQFF.

This chain uses TRBV18 with TRBJ1-1; 7 nucleotides match TRBD1. V dropped 6 bases and J dropped 4; count of bases not matched to a gene: 5. There are 13 residues in the CDR3. Germline V gene lookup returns CDR1 KGHSH and CDR2 LQKENI. CDR3 coding DNA: TGTGCCAGCTCCCAGGGGGGTTTCACTGAAGCTTTCTTT. Translating it yields CASSQGGFTEAFF.

The V call is TRBV30, the J call TRBJ1-6; 10 nucleotides align to TRBD1. The ends lost 5 bases at V and 9 bases at J; junction bases unmatched: 7. Germline loops: CDR1 GTSNPN, CDR2 SVGIG (reference sequence). CDR3 length: 14 amino acids. The CDR3 nucleotides read TGTGCCTGGTCGGGACAGGGGTCAGGTTCACCCCTCCACTTT. Translation gives CAWSGQGSGSPLHF. The full variable domain, completed using reference TRBV30 and TRBJ1-6, is SQTIHQWPATLVQPVGSPLSLECTVEGTSNPNLYWYRQAAGRGLQLLFYSVGIGQISSEVPQNLSASRPQDRQFILSSKKLLLSDSGFYLCAWSGQGSGSPLHFGNGTRLTVT.

The J gene is TRBJ2-1, the V gene TRBV3-1 (or the pseudogene TRBV3-2); TRBD2 agrees at 9 bases. Germline V gives CDR1 LGHDT, CDR2 YNNKEL (reference sequence). Trimming cost V 3 bases and J 10 bases; bases outside gene matches: 13. The length of the CDR3 is 16 residues. The DNA of the CDR3 is TGTGCCAGCAGCCAGTCTAGCGGGGTCCCCCAGGCCGAGCAGTTCTTC. This gives the protein CASSQSSGVPQAEQFF.

The chain uses TRBV27 and TRBJ2-5, with D unresolved. The CDR3 spans 14 residues. CDR1 is MNHEY and CDR2 is SMNVEV in the germline V gene (reference sequence). The V gene lost 7 bases and the J gene lost 1 base, with 13 bases spanning the gap. This chain's CDR3 is CASTPSGSQETQYF. The CDR3 DNA reads TGTGCCAGCACCCCATCAGGTTCCCAAGAGACCCAGTACTTC.

The chain recombines TRBV7-3 with TRBJ2-2; D uncertain. Germline V gene sequence: CDR1 SGHTA, CDR2 FQGTGA. The V gene lost 6 bases and the J gene lost 0 bases, with 17 bases spanning the gap. The CDR3 is made up of 17 amino acids. The CDR3 DNA follows: TGTGCCAGCAGTCCGAAGGCTAACCCGACGAACACCGGGGAGCTGTTTTTT. This encodes CASSPKANPTNTGELFF.

The chain employs TRBV7-2 and TRBJ2-3; 7 positions agree with TRBD1. V lost 2 bases to trimming and J lost 2 bases; unmatched junction nucleotides: 4. Germline V gene sequence: CDR1 SGHTA, CDR2 FQGNSA. The CDR3 consists of 15 residues. The CDR3 here is CASSLYRGYTDTQYF. CDR3 sequence (DNA): TGTGCCAGCAGCTTATACAGGGGATACACAGATACGCAGTATTTT. Together with reference TRBV7-2 and TRBJ2-3, the CDR3 gives the full variable domain: GAGVSQSPSNKVTEKGKDVELRCDPISGHTALYWYRQSLGQGLEFLIYFQGNSAPDKSGLPSDRFSAERTGGSVSTLTIQRTQQEDSAVYLCASSLYRGYTDTQYFGPGTRLTVL.

The chain is built from TRBV14 and TRBJ2-1; 8 nucleotides agree with TRBD1. CDR1 is SGHDN and CDR2 is FVKESK in the germline V gene. Unmatched junction bases numbered 11, after V lost 0 bases and J lost 7 bases. CDR3 size: 17 residues. The CDR3 DNA reads as TGTGCCAGCAGCCAAGATCGGGGCAGGGGGCAGGGAAATGAGCAGTTCTTC. It specifies CASSQDRGRGQGNEQFF.

The rearrangement uses TRBV6-4 and TRBJ1-2; a weak D match, TRBD1 (5 bases). V lost 2 bases and J 7 bases, leaving 14 bases between the germline ends. CDR3 length: 14 residues. Looked up from germline, CDR1 is MRHNA and CDR2 is SNTAGT. The CDR3 sequence: CASSDLMGDRGYTF. CDR3 sequence (DNA): TGTGCCAGCAGTGACCTGATGGGGGATCGTGGCTACACCTTC.